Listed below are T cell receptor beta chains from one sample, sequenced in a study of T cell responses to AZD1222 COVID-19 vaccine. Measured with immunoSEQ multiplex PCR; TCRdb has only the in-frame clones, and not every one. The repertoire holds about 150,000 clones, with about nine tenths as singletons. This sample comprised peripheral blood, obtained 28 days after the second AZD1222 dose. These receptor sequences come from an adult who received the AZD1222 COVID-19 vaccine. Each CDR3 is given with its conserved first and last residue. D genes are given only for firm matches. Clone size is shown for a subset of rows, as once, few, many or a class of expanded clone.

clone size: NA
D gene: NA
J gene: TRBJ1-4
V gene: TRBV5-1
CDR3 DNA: TGCGCCAGCAGCTTGGGAACTTCTGCAACTAATGAAAAACTGTTTTTT
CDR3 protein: CASSLGTSATNEKLFF

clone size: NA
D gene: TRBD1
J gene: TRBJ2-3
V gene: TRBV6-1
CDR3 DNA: TGTGCCAGCAGAAATCCGGGACAGGGGACAGATACGCAGTATTTT
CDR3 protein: CASRNPGQGTDTQYF

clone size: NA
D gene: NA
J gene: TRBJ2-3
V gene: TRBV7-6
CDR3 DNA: TGTGCCAGCAGCTTACAGAACACAGATACGCAGTATTTT
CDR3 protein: CASSLQNTDTQYF

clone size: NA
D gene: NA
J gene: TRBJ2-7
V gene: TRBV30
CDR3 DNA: TGTGCCGGAGGAAAAAGGAGCTACGAGCAGTACTTC
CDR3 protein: CAGGKRSYEQYF

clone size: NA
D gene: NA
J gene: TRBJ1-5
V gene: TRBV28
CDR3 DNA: TGTGCCAGCAGTCCGGACCTTAATCAGCCCCAGCATTTT
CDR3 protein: CASSPDLNQPQHF

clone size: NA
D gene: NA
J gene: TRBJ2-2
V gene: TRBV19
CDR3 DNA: TGTGCCAGTAGGGATACGGGAGTTACACCCGGGGAGCTGTTTTTT
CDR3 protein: CASRDTGVTPGELFF

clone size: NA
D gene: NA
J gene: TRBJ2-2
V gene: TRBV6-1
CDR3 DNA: TGTGCCAGCAGTGACGAACAGGGACCGAACACCGGGGAGCTGTTTTTT
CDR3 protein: CASSDEQGPNTGELFF

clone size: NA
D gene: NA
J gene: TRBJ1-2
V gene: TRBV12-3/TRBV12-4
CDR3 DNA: TGTGCCAGCAGTCCTTTGATAGACGGCTACACCTTC
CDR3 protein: CASSPLIDGYTF

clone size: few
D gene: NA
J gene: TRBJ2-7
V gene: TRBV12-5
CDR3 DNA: TGTGCTAGTGGCCCCACACCCAGGGCCCACACGACCTTCTACGAGCAGTACTTC
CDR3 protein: CASGPTPRAHTTFYEQYF

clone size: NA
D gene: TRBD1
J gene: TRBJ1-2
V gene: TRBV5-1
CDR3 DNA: TGCGCCAGCAGCTCCGGGACAGGGGGCCCTGGCTACACCTTC
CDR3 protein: CASSSGTGGPGYTF

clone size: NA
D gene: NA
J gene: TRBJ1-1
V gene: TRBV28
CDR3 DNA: TGTGCCAGCCTCAGGGCGGGCACTGAAGCTTTCTTT
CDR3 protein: CASLRAGTEAFF

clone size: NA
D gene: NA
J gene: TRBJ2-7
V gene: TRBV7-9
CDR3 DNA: TGTGCCAGCAGCCGGCCGGAGGGCCGGAACGAGCAGTACTTC
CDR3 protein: CASSRPEGRNEQYF

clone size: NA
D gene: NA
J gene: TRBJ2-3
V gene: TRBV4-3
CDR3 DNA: TGCGCCAGCAGCCAAGGTCGGGGCACCCAAAGAGATACGCAGTATTTT
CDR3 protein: CASSQGRGTQRDTQYF

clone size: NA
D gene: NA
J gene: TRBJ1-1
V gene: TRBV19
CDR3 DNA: TGTGCCAGTAGTCCACAGCGGGGCACTGAAGCTTTCTTT
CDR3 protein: CASSPQRGTEAFF

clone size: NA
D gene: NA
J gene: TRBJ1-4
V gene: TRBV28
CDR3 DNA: TGTGCCAGCACCATCGTGGGGGGCAGTGAAAAACTGTTTTTT
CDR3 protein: CASTIVGGSEKLFF

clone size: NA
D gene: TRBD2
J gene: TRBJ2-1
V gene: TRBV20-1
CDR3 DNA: TGCAGTGCTAGTGGGACTAGGGGTTTATACAATGAGCAGTTCTTC
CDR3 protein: CSASGTRGLYNEQFF

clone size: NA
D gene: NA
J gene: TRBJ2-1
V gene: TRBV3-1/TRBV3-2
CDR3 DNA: TGTGCCAGCAGCCCCCTAGCGAAACTCAATGAGCAGTTCTTC
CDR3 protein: CASSPLAKLNEQFF

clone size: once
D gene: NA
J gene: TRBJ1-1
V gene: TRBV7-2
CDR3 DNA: TGTGCCAGCAGCCTAGGATTCGGGAACACTGAAGCTTTCTTT
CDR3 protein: CASSLGFGNTEAFF

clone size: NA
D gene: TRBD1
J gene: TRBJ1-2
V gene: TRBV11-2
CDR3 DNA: TGTGCCAGCACACGGCAGGGGGGTTATGGCTACACCTTC
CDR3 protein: CASTRQGGYGYTF

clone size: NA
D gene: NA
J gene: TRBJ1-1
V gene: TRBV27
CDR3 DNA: TGTGCCAGCAGTTCGCAGGAGCACACTGAAGCTTTCTTT
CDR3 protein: CASSSQEHTEAFF

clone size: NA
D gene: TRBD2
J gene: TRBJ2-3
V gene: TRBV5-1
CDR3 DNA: TGCGCCAGCAGCTCGGGACTAGCGGGAGTCACAGATACGCAGTATTTT
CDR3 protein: CASSSGLAGVTDTQYF

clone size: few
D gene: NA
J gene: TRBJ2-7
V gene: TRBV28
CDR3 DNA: TGTGCCAGCAGTCAATCCTACGAGCAGTACTTC
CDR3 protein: CASSQSYEQYF

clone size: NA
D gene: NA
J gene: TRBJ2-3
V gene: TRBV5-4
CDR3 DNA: TGTGCCAGCGGTCCGGGACACACCACAGATACGCAGTATTTT
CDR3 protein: CASGPGHTTDTQYF

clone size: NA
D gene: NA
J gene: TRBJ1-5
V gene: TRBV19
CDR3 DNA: TGTGCCAGTAGACTTTGGGGTCAGGCAACCAATCAGCCCCAGCATTTT
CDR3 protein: CASRLWGQATNQPQHF

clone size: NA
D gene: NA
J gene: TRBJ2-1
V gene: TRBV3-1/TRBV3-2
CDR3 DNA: TGTGCCAGCGCTCCTACGGTGGGAAATGAGCAGTTCTTC
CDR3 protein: CASAPTVGNEQFF

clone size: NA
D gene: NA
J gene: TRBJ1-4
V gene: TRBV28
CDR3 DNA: TGTGCCAGCAGTTCCCTCGGGGCGGCAACTAATGAAAAACTGTTTTTT
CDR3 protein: CASSSLGAATNEKLFF

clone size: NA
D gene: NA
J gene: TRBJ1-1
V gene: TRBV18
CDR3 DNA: TGTGCCAGCTCACGCAACAGGGAACAAGCTTTCTTT
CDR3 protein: CASSRNREQAFF

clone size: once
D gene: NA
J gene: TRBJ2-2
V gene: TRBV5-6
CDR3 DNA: TGTGCCAGCAGCTTGGCCGGGCCCGGGGAGCTGTTTTTT
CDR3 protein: CASSLAGPGELFF

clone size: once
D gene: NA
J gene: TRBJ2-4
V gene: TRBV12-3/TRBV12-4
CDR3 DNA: TGTGCCAGCAGAACGGGGGACATTCAGTACTTC
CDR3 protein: CASRTGDIQYF

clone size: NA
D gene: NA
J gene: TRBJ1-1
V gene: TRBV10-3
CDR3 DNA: TGTGCCATCAGTGAAGGACGCAACACTGAAGCTTTCTTT
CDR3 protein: CAISEGRNTEAFF

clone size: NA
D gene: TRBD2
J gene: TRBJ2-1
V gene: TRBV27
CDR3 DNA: TGTGCCAGCAGTCACGGGACTAGCAGGGGGAATGAGCAGTTCTTC
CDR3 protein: CASSHGTSRGNEQFF